What follows are 7 T cell receptor beta chains derived from one specimen sequenced in a study of blood T cells in healthy people across ages (dated by TCRdb to about 2015). The receptor library was made with 5' RACE. Sequenced on an Illumina HiSeq 2500. A second roughly 6 to 12 cycle PCR used a sample-barcoded 5' primer and a J-beta primer mix. Using fastp at Q25 and MiXCR, TCRdb reprocessed the public reads and kept productive beta chains. Rows with one shared CDR3 protein collapse into an entry with the most common genes and DNA. The sample contains 650,000 to 800,000 distinct CDR3 sequences, approximately 44% of them found a single time. Of the sample, around 18% falls within the top ten clones. Material for sequencing was blood. Source of these receptors: a man aged 60 to 69 in good health.

The chain joins TRBV12-3 or TRBV12-4 to TRBJ2-6; D tentatively fits TRBD1 or TRBD2 (5 bases each). Trimming took off 6 bases at V and 4 bases at J, with 22 bases between the two ends. This CDR3 has 18 amino acids. The CDR3 nucleotides read TGTGCCAGCAGGTTGTCCTTGGGCCTTGGGACCGGGGCCAACGTCCTGACTTTC. Translation gives CASRLSLGLGTGANVLTF.

CDR3 DNA: TGTGCCAGCAGACCCCGACAGGGGAGGACTGAAGCTTTCTTT. Translating it yields CASRPRQGRTEAFF. This chain connects TRBV6-5 to TRBJ1-1, with TRBD1 matching over 8 bases. In germline, CDR1 is MNHEY, CDR2 SVGAGI. There are 14 residues in the CDR3. The J segment lost 5 bases and the V segment lost 6 bases, leaving 8 bases of the junction unmatched.

The genes are TRBV20-1 and TRBJ1-6; 7 bases align to TRBD1. The CDR3 has 16 amino acids. With V trimmed by 0 bases and J by 7 bases, 9 bases remained unmatched. The V gene's germline CDR1 is DFQATT and CDR2 SNEGSKA (reference sequence). The CDR3 DNA reads as TGCAGTGCTAGAGATGGTCACAGGGGACGCAATTCACCCCTCCACTTT. It codes for CSARDGHRGRNSPLHF.

This clonotype was counted between two and nine times. V usage is TRBV20-1 and J usage is TRBJ2-2; D may match TRBD1 or TRBD2 (5 bases each). CDR1 DFQATT and CDR2 SNEGSKA come from the germline V gene (reference sequence). The CDR3 totals 12 residues. CDR3 protein: CSAGAGWGELFF. The CDR3 DNA is TGCAGCGCCGGGGCAGGCTGGGGGGAGCTGTTTTTT.

The rearrangement links TRBV7-2 to TRBJ2-5, with 7 nucleotides matching TRBD1. Germline V gives CDR1 SGHTA, CDR2 FQGNSA. There are 13 residues in the CDR3. Unmatched junction bases numbered 11, after V lost 5 bases and J lost 11 bases. This chain's CDR3 is CASSTYRGNEQYF. In nucleotides, the CDR3 is TGTGCCAGCAGCACCTACAGGGGCAATGAGCAGTACTTC.

CDR3 residues: CSARNGQPQHF. The CDR3 DNA follows: TGCAGTGCTAGGAATGGTCAGCCCCAGCATTTT. The chain links TRBV20-1 to TRBJ1-5; D remains ambiguous. The CDR3 is 11 amino acids. Looked up from germline, CDR1 is DFQATT and CDR2 is SNEGSKA (reference sequence). Trimming stripped 3 bases from V and 6 bases from J, with 6 bases between.

This clonotype came up a few times. This chain connects TRBV4-3 to TRBJ2-1; no clear D gene. This CDR3 is 13 amino acids long. V was clipped by 4 bases and J by 3 bases, with 7 bases between them. From germline, CDR1 is LGHNA and CDR2 YSLEER. CDR3: CASSPKDYNEQFF. The CDR3 coding sequence is TGCGCCAGCAGCCCCAAGGACTACAATGAGCAGTTCTTC.